These T cell receptor beta chains were read from a single sample in a study of blood T cells in healthy people across ages. TCRdb analysed the 5' RACE reads with MiXCR anew, one entry per CDR3 protein. The table has around 1,900,000 distinct CDR3 sequences, roughly 43% seen once; the top ten hold about 21%. The source material was blood. The receptors were sampled from a human donor in good health. CDR3s include the opening cysteine and the closing phenylalanine or tryptophan. D genes are given only for firm matches. Clone size is not always given. Where it is, it says once, few, many or a class for expanded clones.

V gene	D gene	J gene	clone size	CDR3 DNA	CDR3 protein
TRBV6-5	NA	TRBJ2-5	NA	TGTGCCAGCAGTAGCCCACGTCGGGAGACCCAGTACTTC	CASSSPRRETQYF
TRBV5-1	TRBD2	TRBJ2-1	few	TGCGCCAGCAGCTCGACTAGCGTTGGTGAGCAGTTCTTC	CASSSTSVGEQFF
TRBV20-1	NA	TRBJ2-3	few	TGCAGTGCTAGAGATCGCCTCCTCCGGGAGACGCAGTATTTT	CSARDRLLRETQYF
TRBV7-2	NA	TRBJ2-1	many	TGTGCCAGCAGCTTATGGAGATCCTCCTACAATGAGCAGTTCTTC	CASSLWRSSYNEQFF
TRBV28	TRBD2	TRBJ2-1	NA	TGTGCCAGCAGTTCCGGGACTAGCGTTTACAATGAGCAGTTCTTC	CASSSGTSVYNEQFF
TRBV6-6	NA	TRBJ2-3	NA	TGTGCCAGCAGCCGAACAGTTGCTAGCACAGATACGCAGTATTTT	CASSRTVASTDTQYF
TRBV6-5	TRBD1	TRBJ1-2	NA	TGTGCCAGCTTAGACAGGGGGCCAGCTAACTATGGCTACACCTTC	CASLDRGPANYGYTF
TRBV20-1	NA	TRBJ1-1	NA	TGCAGTGCTCACCCAAATATGAACACTGAAGCTTTCTTT	CSAHPNMNTEAFF
TRBV6-2/TRBV6-3	NA	TRBJ2-2	NA	TGTGCCAGCAGTCCTTTGGGCACCGGGGAGCTGTTTTTT	CASSPLGTGELFF
TRBV9	NA	TRBJ2-5	NA	TGTGCCAGCAGCGTTTCGGGGGGCCCAGGGGAGGACCAGTACTTC	CASSVSGGPGEDQYF
TRBV3-1	TRBD2	TRBJ2-7	few	TGTGCCAGCGGCAGTGCCGGGACTAACGCCTACGAGCAGTACTTC	CASGSAGTNAYEQYF
TRBV5-1	NA	TRBJ2-7	NA	TGCGCCAGCAGTAACAGGGCGACCTACGAGCAGTACTTC	CASSNRATYEQYF
TRBV7-2	TRBD2	TRBJ2-3	NA	TGTGCCAGCAGCTTAATTTGGAAGTCTCGGAGCGGGGGGGCCGCAGATACGCAGTATTTT	CASSLIWKSRSGGAADTQYF
TRBV27	NA	TRBJ1-2	NA	TGTGCCAGCAGCCCAGCGGGCAGCCCCTATGGCTACACCTTC	CASSPAGSPYGYTF
TRBV9	TRBD1	TRBJ1-2	NA	TGTGCCAGCAGCGTCGGACAGGGGGCCGTCTATGGCTACACCTTC	CASSVGQGAVYGYTF
TRBV4-3	NA	TRBJ1-2	NA	TGCGCCAGCAGCCAAGGACGGGACTTCTATGGCTACACCTTC	CASSQGRDFYGYTF
TRBV7-9	NA	TRBJ1-1	NA	TGTGCCAGCAGCCCAAATACAGCGAACACTGAAGCTTTCTTT	CASSPNTANTEAFF
TRBV12-3/TRBV12-4	NA	TRBJ1-5	once	TGTGCCAGCAGTGGGGATTGGGCCGGTGATCAGCCCCAGCATTTT	CASSGDWAGDQPQHF
TRBV7-3	NA	TRBJ2-2	few	TGTGCCAGCAGTCACTCGCGGAACACCGGGGAGCTGTTTTTT	CASSHSRNTGELFF
TRBV11-3	NA	TRBJ2-3	few	TGTGCCGGCAGCTTAGGGGTAGAAACAGATACGCAGTATTTT	CAGSLGVETDTQYF
TRBV6-1	NA	TRBJ1-6	many	TGTGCCAGCAGTGACTACAATTCACCCCTCCACTTT	CASSDYNSPLHF
TRBV5-1	NA	TRBJ1-6	few	TGTGCCAGCAGCTTGGAAGGGCAGGGGAATTCACCCCTCCACTTT	CASSLEGQGNSPLHF
TRBV7-9	TRBD1	TRBJ1-2	once	TGTGCCAGCAGTATACAGGGGGAAGACTATGGCTACACCTTC	CASSIQGEDYGYTF
TRBV5-1	TRBD1	TRBJ2-5	few	TGCGCCAGCAGCTTGGGTCCGACAGGGAAAGAGACCCAGTACTTC	CASSLGPTGKETQYF
TRBV7-3	NA	TRBJ2-1	NA	TGTGCCAGCAGCCCGATTAATGCCCTATGGGGGGACCGCAATGAGCAGTTCTTC	CASSPINALWGDRNEQFF
TRBV12-3/TRBV12-4	NA	TRBJ1-1	few	TGTGCCAGCAGTTGGCGTTATTCTGAAGCTTTCTTT	CASSWRYSEAFF
TRBV5-5	NA	TRBJ2-7	NA	TGTGCCAGCAGCTTTTCGGTTAGGGGCGGAGAGCAGTACTTC	CASSFSVRGGEQYF
TRBV27	NA	TRBJ2-1	NA	TGTGCCAGCAGTCCCTCCCATAGCCAAGAGCAGTTCTTC	CASSPSHSQEQFF
TRBV7-9	NA	TRBJ1-2	NA	TGTGCCAGCAGCTTACGCTCGGCTACCTATGGCTACACCTTC	CASSLRSATYGYTF
TRBV7-7	NA	TRBJ2-5	NA	TGTGCCAGCAGCCCTAACCCCGGACAAGAGACCCAGTACTTC	CASSPNPGQETQYF
TRBV2	NA	TRBJ2-7	many	TGTGCCAGCAGTGATAATATGGCAGGGACCACCTACGAGCAGTACTTC	CASSDNMAGTTYEQYF
TRBV29-1	NA	TRBJ2-1	NA	TGCAGCGGCCAATTGTCGAACGCCTTCTACAATGAGCAGTTCTTC	CSGQLSNAFYNEQFF
TRBV20-1	NA	TRBJ2-7	few	TGCAGTGCTAGACTCGGACAACAGTGGACCTACGAGCAGTACTTC	CSARLGQQWTYEQYF
TRBV6-6	TRBD1	TRBJ2-7	NA	TGTGCCAGTAACAGGGGACCGCAGTACTTC	CASNRGPQYF
TRBV4-3	TRBD1	TRBJ2-5	NA	TGCGCCAGCAGCCAAGTGGGACAGGGGAGAGAGACCCAGTACTTC	CASSQVGQGRETQYF
TRBV29-1	TRBD1	TRBJ2-1	NA	TGCAGCGTTGAATCAGATAGGGGACAGGGGATCGATGAGCAGTTCTTC	CSVESDRGQGIDEQFF
TRBV4-3	NA	TRBJ1-1	NA	TGCGCCAGCAGCCAAGATGAGGGGGGTGCCTACAATGAAGCTTTCTTT	CASSQDEGGAYNEAFF
TRBV7-2	NA	TRBJ1-5	few	TGTGCCAGCAGCTTAATTATGTCGGGACTCTATAGCAATCAGCCCCAGCATTTT	CASSLIMSGLYSNQPQHF
TRBV5-1	NA	TRBJ1-2	NA	TGCGCCAGCAGCTTGTTCACCAGAGTATTATATGGCTACACCTTC	CASSLFTRVLYGYTF
TRBV20-1	NA	TRBJ2-3	NA	TGCAGTGCTAGAGATCGCAATAGCCAAAGCACAGATACGCAGTATTTT	CSARDRNSQSTDTQYF
TRBV5-5	NA	TRBJ2-1	NA	TGTGCCAGCAGCTTGATTCTGGGCTCCTACAATGAGCAGTTCTTC	CASSLILGSYNEQFF
TRBV7-2	NA	TRBJ1-1	NA	TGTGCCAGCAGCTTAGCTCGGATTGTGAACACTGAAGCTTTCTTT	CASSLARIVNTEAFF
TRBV20-1	NA	TRBJ2-1	NA	TGCAGTGGCGAGGGACCCGAAAATGACAATGAGCAGTTCTTC	CSGEGPENDNEQFF
TRBV20-1	TRBD2	TRBJ2-7	NA	TGCAGTGCTAGACCCGGGACTAGCGGGGTCTACGAGCAGTACTTC	CSARPGTSGVYEQYF
TRBV20-1	TRBD1	TRBJ2-3	NA	TGCAGTGGTCGAGCCAGGGGGCACATGGATACGCAGTATTTT	CSGRARGHMDTQYF
TRBV6-2/TRBV6-3	TRBD2	TRBJ2-5	NA	TGTGCCAGCAGTACCCAGATGGGACTAGCTTTCTCTAGGTTGCGGGAGACCCAGTACTTC	CASSTQMGLAFSRLRETQYF
TRBV4-1	NA	TRBJ2-7	NA	TGCGCCAGCAGCCAAACGGACCAAGCCTACGAGCAGTACTTC	CASSQTDQAYEQYF
TRBV7-2	NA	TRBJ2-1	NA	TGTGCCAGCAATTTTGGGCATCGGGCAAGTGAGCAGTTCTTC	CASNFGHRASEQFF
TRBV27	NA	TRBJ2-7	NA	TGTGCCAGCAGTCGAGAACAGGGTAACGAGCAGTACTTC	CASSREQGNEQYF
TRBV29-1	TRBD2	TRBJ2-3	NA	TGCAGCGCGACTAGCCTGGTGGTCTCAGATACGCAGTATTTT	CSATSLVVSDTQYF